These 16 T cell receptor beta chains came from one sample sequenced in a study of blood T cell repertoires in COVID-19. TCRdb keeps only in-frame clones here, not all; method: immunoSEQ multiplex PCR. Of approximately 81,000 clones listed, roughly 89% are singletons. The sequenced sample consisted of PBMCs or T cells enriched from blood (not recorded which). The receptors here all came from a woman in her forties or fifties with acute COVID-19.

The chain has TRBV4-2 and TRBJ2-1, with 9 bases aligning to TRBD2. After removal of 0 bases from V and 9 bases from J, the junction contained 9 bases not matched to a gene. Germline CDR1 LGHNA, CDR2 YNFKEQ. CDR3 length equals 16 residues. The CDR3 DNA reads as TGTGCCAGCAGCCAAGATCTTAGCGGGAGCTATGTTGAGCAGTTCTTC. Residues: CASSQDLSGSYVEQFF.

The chain combines TRBV7-9 with TRBJ1-2; perhaps TRBD1 as D (5 bases). The CDR3 contains 13 residues. V lost 4 bases to trimming and J lost 6 bases, with 12 bases between them. Looked up from germline, CDR1 is SEHNR and CDR2 is FQNEAQ (reference sequence). CDR3: CASSWVSRDGYTF. DNA of the CDR3: TGTGCCAGCAGCTGGGTTAGCAGGGATGGCTACACCTTC.

This clone is a singleton in its sample. In DNA form, the CDR3 reads TGTGCCAGCTCACCACCCAGGGCCCCGAACACCGGGGAGCTGTTTTTT. This sequence encodes CASSPPRAPNTGELFF. The chain has TRBV18 and TRBJ2-2; D is possibly TRBD1 (5 bases). CDR3 length: 16 amino acids. Between the trimmed V and J ends, which lost 0 bases and 0 bases, there was a span of 8 bases. The germline gives CDR1 KGHSH, CDR2 LQKENI.

Here the CDR3 reads CASPTGTGQGYTF. The CDR3 DNA follows: TGTGCCAGCCCTACTGGGACAGGGCAAGGCTACACCTTC. The V gene is TRBV2, the J gene TRBJ1-2, with TRBD1 identical over 9 bases. V gave up 8 bases and J gave up 8 bases; unmatched junction bases: 9. The length of the CDR3 is 13 residues. The germline CDR1 and CDR2 sequences are SNHLY and FYNNEI.

This sequence joins TRBV11-3 and TRBJ1-5; D is unclear. This CDR3 has 15 amino acids. Per the germline V gene, CDR1 is SGHNT and CDR2 is YENEEA. The V end was cut by 5 bases, the J end by 2 bases, with 13 bases between. CDR3 bases: TGTGCCAGCAGCCCCCGACGGGAATGCAATCAGCCCCAGCATTTT. This codes for CASSPRRECNQPQHF.

This chain links TRBV5-4 with TRBJ1-6, with TRBD1 identical over 8 bases. V shed 4 bases, J shed 5 bases, and the junction held 5 bases outside the gene matches. This CDR3 spans 15 amino acids. CDR1 and CDR2 from the germline V gene are SGHNT and YYREEE (reference sequence). CDR3: CASSLRGQDNSPLHF. DNA of the CDR3: TGTGCCAGCAGCCTGAGGGGACAGGATAATTCACCCCTCCACTTT. Using reference TRBV5-4 and TRBJ1-6 for the parts outside the CDR3, the full variable domain is ETGVTQSPTHLIKTRGQQVTLRCSSQSGHNTVSWYQQALGQGPQFIFQYYREEENGRGNFPPRFSGLQFPNYSSELNVNALELDDSALYLCASSLRGQDNSPLHFGNGTRLTVT.

This clone has a single count. The chain has TRBV19 and TRBJ1-5; 8 bases match TRBD1. The CDR3 covers 14 residues. In germline, CDR1 is LNHDA, CDR2 SQIVND (reference sequence). Germline trimming cut 4 bases from V and 7 bases from J; bases unmatched to any gene: 6. The CDR3 region is CASSTPQGVQPQHF. In nucleotides, the CDR3 is TGTGCCAGTAGTACACCACAGGGGGTCCAGCCCCAGCATTTT.

CDR3 region: CASSNGVANTEAFF. CDR3 DNA sequence: TGTGCCAGCAGCAACGGAGTGGCGAACACTGAAGCTTTCTTT. This chain joins TRBV6-5 and TRBJ1-1; D is undetermined. Germline CDR1 reads MNHEY; CDR2 reads SVGAGI. Between the trimmed V and J ends, which lost 6 bases and 1 base, there was a span of 12 bases. The CDR3 is 14 amino acids.

The genes are TRBV3-1 (or the pseudogene TRBV3-2) and TRBJ2-5, with a possible D match to TRBD2 (6 bases). Germline CDR1 reads LGHDT; CDR2 reads YNNKEL (reference sequence). This CDR3 is built from 15 residues. The V and J ends lost 1 base and 4 bases respectively, with 13 bases between them. CDR3 loop: CASSQGRAGRETQYF. CDR3 DNA: TGTGCCAGCAGCCAAGGGAGGGCAGGGAGAGAGACCCAGTACTTC.

The chain uses TRBV5-1 and TRBJ1-2; 7 bases line up with TRBD1. Germline V lookup: CDR1 SGHRS, CDR2 YFSETQ. CDR3 size: 14 residues. V was pared by 4 bases and J by 6 bases, with 9 bases of the junction left unmatched. The CDR3, as DNA: TGCGCCAGCAGCGCCGCGACAGGGTTCGATGGCTACACCTTC. Its translation: CASSAATGFDGYTF.

This chain links TRBV19 with TRBJ1-4; D is perhaps TRBD1 (6 bases). Germline V lookup: CDR1 LNHDA, CDR2 SQIVND (reference sequence). Trimming pared 6 bases from V and 5 bases from J, leaving 16 bases between. This CDR3 is built from 15 residues. This CDR3 reads CASRTTGTRNEKLFF. The CDR3 DNA reads TGTGCCAGTAGAACAACCGGGACAAGAAATGAAAAACTGTTTTTT.

DNA of the CDR3: TGTGCCAGCTTCAATCCCGGCGGCACTGAAGCTTTCTTT. Translating it yields CASFNPGGTEAFF. The chain uses TRBV18 and TRBJ1-1; D is undetermined. The CDR3 consists of 13 residues. Germline V lookup: CDR1 KGHSH, CDR2 LQKENI. V was cut by 7 bases and J by 4 bases, with 13 bases left in between.

There are a few counts of this clone. This rearrangement joins TRBV6-4 to TRBJ1-1; tentatively, D is TRBD1 (6 bases). The CDR3 runs to 12 residues. Germline V CDR1 and CDR2: MRHNA, SNTAGT. With 5 bases removed from V and 9 bases from J, the gap between germline ends came to 13 bases. The CDR3 sequence is CASSNHREKAFF. The CDR3 DNA reads TGTGCCAGCAGTAACCACAGGGAGAAAGCTTTCTTT.

This clone was detected only once. The CDR3 reads CASSAPGQGSYGYTF. As DNA, the CDR3 is TGTGCCAGCAGTGCCCCGGGACAGGGTAGCTATGGCTACACCTTC. The rearrangement uses TRBV9 and TRBJ1-2, with 9 positions matching TRBD1. Trimming cost V 5 bases and J 4 bases; bases outside gene matches: 9. The CDR3 contains 15 residues. Germline V CDR1 and CDR2: SGDLS, YYNGEE. The whole variable domain, remainder taken from reference TRBV9 and TRBJ1-2, is DSGVTQTPKHLITATGQRVTLRCSPRSGDLSVYWYQQSLDQGLQFLIQYYNGEERAKGNILERFSAQQFPDLHSELNLSSLELGDSALYFCASSAPGQGSYGYTFGSGTRLTVV.

The chain uses TRBV15 and TRBJ2-3; 7 bases map to TRBD2. This CDR3 contains 15 residues. Germline lookup yields CDR1 LNHNV and CDR2 YYDKDF (reference sequence). V was pared by 0 bases and J by 4 bases, with 4 bases of the junction left unmatched. This CDR3 reads CATSRELGGADTQYF. The CDR3 DNA reads TGTGCCACCAGCAGAGAACTTGGGGGGGCAGATACGCAGTATTTT.

This clone is a singleton in its sample. The chain joins TRBV6-1 to TRBJ1-6, with D uncertain. The CDR3 consists of 20 residues. Between the trimmed V and J ends, which lost 2 bases and 0 bases, there was a span of 20 bases. Germline V lookup: CDR1 MNHNS, CDR2 SASEGT. The CDR3, as DNA: TGTGCCAGCAGTGAATTTCACTCTACTGGGTGGAGCTCCTATAATTCACCCCTCCACTTT. It is translated as CASSEFHSTGWSSYNSPLHF.